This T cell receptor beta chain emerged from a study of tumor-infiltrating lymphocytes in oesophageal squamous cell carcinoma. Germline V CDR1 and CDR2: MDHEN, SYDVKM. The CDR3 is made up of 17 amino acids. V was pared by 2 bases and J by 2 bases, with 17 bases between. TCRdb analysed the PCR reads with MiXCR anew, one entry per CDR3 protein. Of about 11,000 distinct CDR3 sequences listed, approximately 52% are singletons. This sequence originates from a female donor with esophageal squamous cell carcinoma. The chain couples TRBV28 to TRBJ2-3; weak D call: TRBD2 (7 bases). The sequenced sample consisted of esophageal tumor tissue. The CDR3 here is CASSLGGGTRLTDTQYF. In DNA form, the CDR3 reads TGTGCCAGCAGTTTAGGGGGGGGGACAAGGCTCACAGATACGCAGTATTTT.